The TCR beta chain under discussion was sequenced for a study of blood T cell repertoires in COVID-19. Repertoires were generated with immunoSEQ multiplex PCR, while TCRdb's copy carries only in-frame clones and drops some. The data contain roughly 220,000 clones, about 87% of them seen just once; the ten biggest clones take up more than 2.5%. Trimming left V 0 bases short and J 5 bases short, with 8 bases between. In germline, CDR1 is LNHNV, CDR2 YYDKDF (reference sequence). This CDR3 comprises 14 residues. The rearrangement links TRBV15 to TRBJ1-3, with D possibly matching TRBD1 (6 bases). The sequenced sample consisted of PBMCs or T cells enriched from blood (not recorded which). The sequence was collected from a woman in her 30s who had recovered from COVID-19. The CDR3 sequence is CATSRDTGRNTIYF. In nucleotides, the CDR3 is TGTGCCACCAGCAGAGATACAGGGAGAAACACCATATATTTT.